This is a list of T cell receptor beta chains from one sample in a study of spatial heterogeneity in lung cancer. In TCRdb, the 5' RACE reads were re-called with MiXCR into one record per CDR3 protein. The sample records approximately 27,000 distinct CDR3 sequences, approximately 5.4% being singletons. Sequences were derived from PBMCs, sampled at follow-up. These receptors all come from a male donor with early-stage non-small cell lung cancer. Both conserved end residues are part of each CDR3. A D gene is named only where the DNA matches it firmly. Not all rows give a size; the values are once, few, many and, for expanded clones, a class.

V,D,J,size,CDR3,DNA
TRBV11-1,-,TRBJ1-6,many,CASSQETAHNSPLHF,TGTGCCAGCAGCCAAGAGACAGCACATAATTCACCCCTCCACTTT
TRBV6-1,-,TRBJ1-2,many,CASTFNSNYGYTF,TGTGCCAGCACGTTTAACAGCAACTATGGCTACACCTTC
TRBV12-3/TRBV12-4,-,TRBJ1-2,many,CASSLALGPYYGYTF,TGTGCCAGCAGTTTAGCGCTGGGGCCGTACTATGGCTACACCTTC
TRBV6-2/TRBV6-3,-,TRBJ1-1,-,CAIQTPLNTEAFF,TGTGCCATTCAGACGCCTTTGAACACTGAAGCTTTCTTT
TRBV10-3,-,TRBJ2-1,many,CAIKGNYNEQFF,TGTGCCATCAAGGGAAACTACAATGAGCAGTTCTTC
TRBV7-9,TRBD2,TRBJ2-3,-,CASSQPAGGPADTQYF,TGTGCCAGCAGCCAACCCGCGGGGGGGCCCGCAGATACGCAGTATTTT
TRBV6-6,TRBD2,TRBJ2-1,-,CASRPPGAGAPGEQFF,TGTGCCAGCAGACCCCCTGGAGCGGGGGCCCCGGGGGAGCAGTTCTTC
TRBV6-5,-,TRBJ2-1,-,CASSYSNRAYNEQFF,TGTGCCAGCAGTTACTCGAACAGGGCCTACAATGAGCAGTTCTTC
TRBV11-3,TRBD1,TRBJ2-3,-,CASSPWDRAEDDTQYF,TGTGCCAGCAGCCCCTGGGACAGGGCAGAAGATGATACGCAGTATTTT
TRBV7-2,-,TRBJ2-6,many,CASSPRVGTGANVLTF,TGTGCCAGCAGCCCTAGAGTGGGGACAGGGGCCAACGTCCTGACTTTC
TRBV6-2/TRBV6-3,TRBD1,TRBJ1-4,many,CASTAGTGYEKLFF,TGTGCCAGCACCGCCGGGACAGGGTACGAAAAACTGTTTTTT
TRBV6-6,TRBD2,TRBJ2-3,many,CASSPGLAGDTQYF,TGTGCCAGCAGTCCTGGACTAGCGGGAGATACGCAGTATTTT
TRBV7-9,-,TRBJ2-7,-,CASSLDHYEQYF,TGTGCCAGCAGCCTTGACCACTACGAGCAGTACTTC
TRBV7-8,-,TRBJ1-4,many,CASSLDRWGKLFF,TGTGCCAGCAGCTTGGATCGATGGGGAAAACTGTTTTTT
TRBV5-5,TRBD1,TRBJ1-6,-,CASSLDRDRGLSPLHF,TGTGCCAGCAGCTTGGACCGGGACAGGGGGCTCTCACCCCTCCACTTT
TRBV29-1,-,TRBJ1-1,many,CSGTRGRVTEAFF,TGCAGCGGCACGCGGGGGCGCGTGACTGAAGCTTTCTTT
TRBV29-1,-,TRBJ1-2,many,CSVKDVRDGYGYTF,TGCAGCGTGAAAGATGTACGGGACGGCTATGGCTACACCTTC
TRBV6-2/TRBV6-3,TRBD2,TRBJ2-2,many,CASWASGGLLGELFF,TGTGCCAGCTGGGCTAGCGGGGGCCTCCTCGGGGAGCTGTTTTTT
TRBV20-1,-,TRBJ1-5,-,CSASRPYNQPQHF,TGCAGTGCTAGTCGACCGTACAATCAGCCCCAGCATTTT
TRBV12-3/TRBV12-4,TRBD1,TRBJ1-5,many,CASSPTGGNQPQHF,TGTGCCAGCAGCCCCACAGGGGGCAATCAGCCCCAGCATTTT
TRBV30,TRBD1,TRBJ1-2,many,CAWRGQRRGYTF,TGTGCCTGGAGGGGACAGCGGCGGGGCTACACCTTC
TRBV7-2,TRBD2,TRBJ2-3,-,CASKAGGAGTDTQYF,TGTGCCAGCAAGGCCGGGGGGGCGGGCACAGATACGCAGTATTTT
TRBV5-1,-,TRBJ1-1,-,CASSLVLQPNTEAFF,TGCGCCAGCAGCTTGGTGTTGCAGCCAAACACTGAAGCTTTCTTT
TRBV27,-,TRBJ1-1,many,CASSLTAGVDTEAFF,TGTGCCAGCAGTTTAACGGCAGGGGTTGACACTGAAGCTTTCTTT
TRBV7-2,-,TRBJ1-2,few,CASSLVGYGYTF,TGTGCCAGCAGCTTAGTCGGCTATGGCTACACCTTC
TRBV9,-,TRBJ2-6,many,CASSVVRSSGANVLTF,TGTGCCAGCAGCGTAGTACGGAGCTCTGGGGCCAACGTCCTGACTTTC
TRBV7-9,-,TRBJ2-3,-,CASSYRAPSTDTQYF,TGTGCCAGCAGCTACCGGGCGCCCAGCACAGATACGCAGTATTTT
TRBV12-3/TRBV12-4,-,TRBJ2-5,many,CASSFYSGETQYF,TGTGCCAGCAGTTTTTATAGCGGAGAGACCCAGTACTTC
TRBV6-4,-,TRBJ2-1,many,CASRPSKGNEQFF,TGTGCCAGCAGACCCTCCAAAGGGAATGAGCAGTTCTTC
TRBV21-1,-,TRBJ1-5,many,CASSKSPWDRDQPQHF,TGTGCCAGCAGCAAATCCCCGTGGGACCGGGATCAGCCCCAGCATTTT
TRBV6-5,-,TRBJ1-6,many,CASRPRESYNSPLHF,TGTGCCAGCAGGCCACGGGAAAGTTATAATTCACCCCTCCACTTT
TRBV25-1,-,TRBJ1-5,-,CASSDRENNQPQHF,TGTGCCAGCAGTGACCGGGAGAACAATCAGCCCCAGCATTTT
TRBV29-1,-,TRBJ2-5,few,CSAASNRETQYF,TGCAGCGCCGCATCCAACCGGGAGACCCAGTACTTC
TRBV28,-,TRBJ2-1,medium-sized,CASSLPLGKVEQFF,TGTGCCAGCAGTTTACCACTTGGGAAAGTGGAGCAGTTCTTC
TRBV20-1,TRBD2,TRBJ2-1,many,CSARLAGAGEQFF,TGCAGTGCTAGACTAGCGGGAGCGGGGGAGCAGTTCTTC
TRBV6-5,-,TRBJ1-3,once,CASSYDSVTGNTIYF,TGTGCCAGCAGTTACGACAGTGTCACTGGAAACACCATATATTTT
TRBV20-1,TRBD2,TRBJ2-3,-,CSVRLAGTDTQYF,TGCAGTGTTCGACTAGCGGGCACAGATACGCAGTATTTT
TRBV6-5,TRBD2,TRBJ2-3,few,CASSPQSGRADTQYF,TGTGCCAGCAGCCCCCAGAGCGGGAGAGCAGATACGCAGTATTTT
TRBV5-6,-,TRBJ1-4,many,CASSLWATAGEKLFF,TGTGCCAGCAGCTTGTGGGCCACGGCGGGTGAAAAACTGTTTTTT
TRBV20-1,-,TRBJ2-1,few,CSARRDEQFF,TGCAGTGCTAGAAGGGATGAGCAGTTCTTC
TRBV7-8,TRBD2,TRBJ2-1,-,CASSPERGLSYNEQFF,TGTGCCAGCAGCCCGGAGCGGGGATTGTCCTACAATGAGCAGTTCTTC
TRBV30,-,TRBJ2-2,many,CAWSLISGRTGELFF,TGTGCCTGGAGTCTTATAAGTGGTCGCACCGGGGAGCTGTTTTTT
TRBV29-1,-,TRBJ2-7,-,CSVEDDEQYF,TGCAGCGTTGAAGATGATGAGCAGTACTTC
TRBV27,-,TRBJ1-1,few,CASSEMGRGAFF,TGTGCCAGCAGTGAGATGGGACGCGGAGCTTTCTTT